This T cell receptor beta chain was found in a study of T cell responses to AZD1222 COVID-19 vaccine. For the study at large: Some second doses came at about 4 weeks and others at about 12 weeks; these were pooled.

Findings of the study overall: Researchers took repertoire samples only after the peak T cell response had come.

Comments on this clone: Its antigen is not known.

This CDR3 spans 16 amino acids. CDR1 and CDR2 from the germline V gene are SNHLY and FYNNEI. V was pared by 2 bases and J by 3 bases, with 15 bases between. Produced via immunoSEQ multiplex PCR; TCRdb's table is partial and in-frame only. This table holds under 150,000 clones, 88% found once. The chain is built from TRBV2 and TRBJ2-3; D tentatively fits TRBD1 or TRBD2 (7 bases each). Source: peripheral blood, taken on day 0 of AZD1222 vaccination. The receptor was isolated from an adult in good health. The CDR3 DNA follows: TGTGCCAGCAGTGAAAGAGGGAGGGGGCTAACAGATACGCAGTATTTT. Protein product: CASSERGRGLTDTQYF.